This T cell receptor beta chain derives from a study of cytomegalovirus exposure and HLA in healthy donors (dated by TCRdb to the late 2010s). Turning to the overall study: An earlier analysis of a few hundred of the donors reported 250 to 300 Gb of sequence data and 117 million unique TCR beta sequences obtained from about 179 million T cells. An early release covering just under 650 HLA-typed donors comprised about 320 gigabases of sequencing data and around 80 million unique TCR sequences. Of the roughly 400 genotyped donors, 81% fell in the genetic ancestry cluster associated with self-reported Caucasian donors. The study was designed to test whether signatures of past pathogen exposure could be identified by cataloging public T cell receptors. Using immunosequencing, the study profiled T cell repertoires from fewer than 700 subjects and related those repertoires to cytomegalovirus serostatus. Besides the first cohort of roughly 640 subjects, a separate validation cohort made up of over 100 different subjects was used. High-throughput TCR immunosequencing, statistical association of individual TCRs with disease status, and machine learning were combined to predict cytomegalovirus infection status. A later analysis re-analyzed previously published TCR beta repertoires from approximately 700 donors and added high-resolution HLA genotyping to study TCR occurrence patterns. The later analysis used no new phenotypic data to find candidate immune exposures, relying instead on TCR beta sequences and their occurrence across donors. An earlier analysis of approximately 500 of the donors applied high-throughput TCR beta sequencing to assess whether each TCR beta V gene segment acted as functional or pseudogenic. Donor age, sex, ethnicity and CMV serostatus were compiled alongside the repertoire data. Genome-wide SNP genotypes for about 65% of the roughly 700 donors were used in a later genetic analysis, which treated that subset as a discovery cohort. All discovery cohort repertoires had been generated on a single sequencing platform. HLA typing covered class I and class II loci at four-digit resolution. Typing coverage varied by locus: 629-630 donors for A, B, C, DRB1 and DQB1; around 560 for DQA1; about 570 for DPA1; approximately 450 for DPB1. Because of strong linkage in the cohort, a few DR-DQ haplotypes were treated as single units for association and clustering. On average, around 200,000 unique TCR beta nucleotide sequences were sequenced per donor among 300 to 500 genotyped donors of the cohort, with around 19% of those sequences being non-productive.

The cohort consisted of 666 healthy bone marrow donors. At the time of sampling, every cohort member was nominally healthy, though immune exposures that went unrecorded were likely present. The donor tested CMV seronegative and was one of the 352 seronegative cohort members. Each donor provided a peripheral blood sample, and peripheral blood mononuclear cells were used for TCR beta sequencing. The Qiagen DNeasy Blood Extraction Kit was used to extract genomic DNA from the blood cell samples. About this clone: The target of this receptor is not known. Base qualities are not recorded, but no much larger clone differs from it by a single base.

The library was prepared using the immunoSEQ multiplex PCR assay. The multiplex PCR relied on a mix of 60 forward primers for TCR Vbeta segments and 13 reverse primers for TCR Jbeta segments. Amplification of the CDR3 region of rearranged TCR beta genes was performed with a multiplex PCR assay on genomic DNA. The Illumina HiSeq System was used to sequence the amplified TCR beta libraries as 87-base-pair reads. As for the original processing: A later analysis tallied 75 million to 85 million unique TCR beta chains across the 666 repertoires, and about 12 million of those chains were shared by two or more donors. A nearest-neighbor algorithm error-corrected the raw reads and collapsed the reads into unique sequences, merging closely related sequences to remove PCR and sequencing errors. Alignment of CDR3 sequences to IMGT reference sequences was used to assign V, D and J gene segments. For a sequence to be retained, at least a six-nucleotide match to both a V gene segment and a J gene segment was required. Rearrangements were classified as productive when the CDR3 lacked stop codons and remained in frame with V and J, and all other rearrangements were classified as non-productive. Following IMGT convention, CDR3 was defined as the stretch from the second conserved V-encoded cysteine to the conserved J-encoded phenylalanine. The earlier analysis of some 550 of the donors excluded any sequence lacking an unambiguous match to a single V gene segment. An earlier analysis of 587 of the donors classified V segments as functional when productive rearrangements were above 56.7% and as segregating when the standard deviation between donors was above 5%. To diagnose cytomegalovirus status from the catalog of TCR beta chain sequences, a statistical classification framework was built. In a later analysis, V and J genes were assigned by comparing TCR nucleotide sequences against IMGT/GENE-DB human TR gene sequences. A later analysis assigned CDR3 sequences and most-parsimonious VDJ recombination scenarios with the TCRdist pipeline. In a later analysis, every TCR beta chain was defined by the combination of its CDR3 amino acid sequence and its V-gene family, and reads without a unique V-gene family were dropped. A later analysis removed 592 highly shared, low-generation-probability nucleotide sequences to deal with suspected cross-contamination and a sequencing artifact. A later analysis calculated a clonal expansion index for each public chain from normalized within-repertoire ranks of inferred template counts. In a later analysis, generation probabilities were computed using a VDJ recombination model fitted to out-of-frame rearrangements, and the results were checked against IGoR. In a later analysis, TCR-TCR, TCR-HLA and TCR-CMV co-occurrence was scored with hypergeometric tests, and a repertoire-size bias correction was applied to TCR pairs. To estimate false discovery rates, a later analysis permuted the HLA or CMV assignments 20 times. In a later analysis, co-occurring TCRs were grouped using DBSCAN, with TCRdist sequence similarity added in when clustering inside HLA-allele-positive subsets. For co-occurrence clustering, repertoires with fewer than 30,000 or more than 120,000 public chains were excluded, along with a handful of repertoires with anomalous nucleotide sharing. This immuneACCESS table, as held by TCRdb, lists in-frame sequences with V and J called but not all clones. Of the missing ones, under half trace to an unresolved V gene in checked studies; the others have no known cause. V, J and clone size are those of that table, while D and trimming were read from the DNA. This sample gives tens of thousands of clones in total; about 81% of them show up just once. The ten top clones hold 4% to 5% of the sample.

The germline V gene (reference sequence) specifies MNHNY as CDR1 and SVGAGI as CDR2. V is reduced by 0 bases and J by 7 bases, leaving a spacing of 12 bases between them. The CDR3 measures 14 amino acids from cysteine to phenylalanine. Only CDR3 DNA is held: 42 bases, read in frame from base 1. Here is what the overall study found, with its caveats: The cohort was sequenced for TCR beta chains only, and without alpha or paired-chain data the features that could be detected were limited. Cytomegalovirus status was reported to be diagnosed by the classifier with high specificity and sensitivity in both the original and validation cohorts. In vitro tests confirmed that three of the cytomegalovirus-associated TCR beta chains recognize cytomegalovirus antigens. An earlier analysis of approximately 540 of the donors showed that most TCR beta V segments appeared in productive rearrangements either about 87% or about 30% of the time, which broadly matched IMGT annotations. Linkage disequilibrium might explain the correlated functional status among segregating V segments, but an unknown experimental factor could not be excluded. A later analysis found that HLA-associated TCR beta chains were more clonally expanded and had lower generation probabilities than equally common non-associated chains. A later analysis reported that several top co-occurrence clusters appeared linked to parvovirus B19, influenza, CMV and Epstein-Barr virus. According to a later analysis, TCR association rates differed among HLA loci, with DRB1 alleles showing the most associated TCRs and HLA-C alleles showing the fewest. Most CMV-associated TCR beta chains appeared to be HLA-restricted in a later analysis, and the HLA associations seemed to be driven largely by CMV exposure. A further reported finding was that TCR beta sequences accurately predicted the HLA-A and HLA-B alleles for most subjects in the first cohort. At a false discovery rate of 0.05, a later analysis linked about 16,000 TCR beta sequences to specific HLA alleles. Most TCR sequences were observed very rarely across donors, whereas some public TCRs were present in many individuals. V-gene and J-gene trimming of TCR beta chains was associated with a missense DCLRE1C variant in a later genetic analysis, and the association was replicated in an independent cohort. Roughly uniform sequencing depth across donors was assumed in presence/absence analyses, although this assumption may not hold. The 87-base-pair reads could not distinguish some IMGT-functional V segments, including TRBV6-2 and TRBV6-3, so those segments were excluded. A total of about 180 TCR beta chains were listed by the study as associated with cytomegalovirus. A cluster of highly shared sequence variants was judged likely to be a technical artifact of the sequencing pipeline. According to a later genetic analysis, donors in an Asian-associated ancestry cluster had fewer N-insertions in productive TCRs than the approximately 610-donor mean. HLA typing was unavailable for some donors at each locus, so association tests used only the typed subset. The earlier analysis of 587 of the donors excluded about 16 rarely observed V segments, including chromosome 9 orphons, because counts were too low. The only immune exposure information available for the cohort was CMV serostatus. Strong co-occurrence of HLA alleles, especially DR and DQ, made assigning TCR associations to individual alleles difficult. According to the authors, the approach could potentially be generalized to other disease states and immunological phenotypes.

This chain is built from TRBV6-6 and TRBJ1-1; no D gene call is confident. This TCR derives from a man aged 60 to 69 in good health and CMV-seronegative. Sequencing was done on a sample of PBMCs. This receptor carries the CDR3 CASSYSRVTVEAFF. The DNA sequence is TGTGCCAGCAGTTACTCGAGGGTCACCGTTGAAGCTTTCTTT.